Each of the 5 T cell receptor beta chains below was sequenced from the same sample in a study of control samples from healthy donors and cancer patients. The method was immunoSEQ multiplex PCR; TCRdb's version includes in-frame clones alone and lacks a portion of them. The table has about 120,000 clones, approximately 94% seen once. Input material: PBMCs. Receptors originate from a man aged 50-59 years with head and neck cancer.

The J gene is TRBJ2-1, the V gene TRBV7-8; 7 bases are shared with TRBD1. Germline CDR1 is SGHVS and CDR2 is FQNEAQ. CDR3 size: 15 residues. Trimming cost V 3 bases and J 5 bases; bases outside gene matches: 7. CDR3 DNA sequence: TGTGCCAGCAGCTTTCTGACAGGGATGAACAATGAGCAGTTCTTC. Protein: CASSFLTGMNNEQFF.

The chain is built from TRBV20-1 and TRBJ1-2, with a tentative D call TRBD1 (6 bases). The CDR3 contains 14 residues. CDR1 is DFQATT, CDR2 SNEGSKA, per germline (reference sequence). V lost 3 bases, J lost 0 bases, and 11 bases lay in between. Written as DNA, the CDR3 is TGCAGTGCTAGTAACAGGGAGGCTAACTATGGCTACACCTTC. Its protein product is CSASNREANYGYTF.

V and J are TRBV5-1 and TRBJ2-7; D may be TRBD1 (6 bases). The CDR3 runs to 12 residues. Germline-derived CDR1 and CDR2 are SGHRS and YFSETQ. The V gene lost 4 bases and the J gene lost 4 bases, with 9 bases spanning the gap. The CDR3 DNA follows: TGCGCCAGCAGCGAGACAGGTTACGAGCAGTACTTC. Translating it yields CASSETGYEQYF.

The chain's CDR3 is CAISEAGRNTEAFF. DNA of the CDR3: TGTGCCATCAGTGAGGCGGGGAGGAACACTGAAGCTTTCTTT. This chain connects TRBV10-3 to TRBJ1-1, with D hard to call. CDR1 and CDR2 (germline): ENHRY, SYGVKD. The CDR3 is 14 residues long. The V end lost 2 bases, the J end lost 1 base, and 8 bases lay between the germline ends.

The rearrangement links TRBV2 to TRBJ1-4; no definite D call. V gave up 3 bases and J gave up 8 bases, with 7 bases separating them. This CDR3 has 12 residues. The germline CDR1 and CDR2 sequences are SNHLY and FYNNEI. For the CDR3, the DNA is TGTGCCAGCAGTGACCGTAGGGAAAAACTGTTTTTT. The encoded protein is CASSDRREKLFF. The full variable domain, with the rest looked up from reference TRBV2 and TRBJ1-4, is EPEVTQTPSHQVTQMGQEVILRCVPISNHLYFYWYRQILGQKVEFLVSFYNNEISEKSEIFDDQFSVERPDGSNFTLKIRSTKLEDSAMYFCASSDRREKLFFGSGTQLSVL.